This is a list of T cell receptor beta chains from one sample in a study of blood T cell repertoires in COVID-19. Using immunoSEQ multiplex PCR, the repertoire was profiled, and TCRdb retains in-frame clones only, with some absent. The profile shows roughly 260,000 clones, 82% of them singletons. Sequenced sample: peripheral blood. The receptors stem from a woman in her 70s with acute or convalescent COVID-19. The CDR3 runs from the conserved cysteine through the conserved F or W. D genes are given only for firm matches. Clone size is given for some rows only: seen once, a few or many times, or a class if the clone is expanded.

clone_size: few
d_call: TRBD1
j_call: TRBJ1-2
v_call: TRBV19
cdr3_aa: CASSDRDRGPSNYGYTF
cdr3_nt: TGTGCCAGTAGTGACCGGGACAGGGGACCGTCTAACTATGGCTACACCTTC

clone_size: .
d_call: .
j_call: TRBJ1-2
v_call: TRBV6-5
cdr3_aa: CASQGPDRGNYGYTF
cdr3_nt: TGTGCCAGCCAAGGACCTGACCGGGGTAACTATGGCTACACCTTC

clone_size: .
d_call: TRBD2
j_call: TRBJ2-2
v_call: TRBV23-1
cdr3_aa: CASSQSRLRGLAGGGTGELFF
cdr3_nt: TGCGCCAGCAGTCAATCAAGATTAAGGGGACTAGCGGGGGGTGGCACCGGGGAGCTGTTTTTT

clone_size: .
d_call: .
j_call: TRBJ1-4
v_call: TRBV28
cdr3_aa: CASSSRRVGGEKLFF
cdr3_nt: TGTGCCAGCAGTTCCCGAAGGGTGGGGGGTGAAAAACTGTTTTTT

clone_size: .
d_call: TRBD1
j_call: TRBJ2-7
v_call: TRBV27
cdr3_aa: CASSRGTGAYEQYF
cdr3_nt: TGTGCCAGCAGCCGTGGGACAGGGGCCTACGAGCAGTACTTC

clone_size: .
d_call: .
j_call: TRBJ2-2
v_call: TRBV4-1
cdr3_aa: CASSRGANTGELFF
cdr3_nt: TGCGCCAGCAGCCGCGGGGCAAACACCGGGGAGCTGTTTTTT

clone_size: .
d_call: .
j_call: TRBJ1-1
v_call: TRBV7-9
cdr3_aa: CASSWDTQNTEAFF
cdr3_nt: TGTGCCAGCAGCTGGGACACCCAGAACACTGAAGCTTTCTTT

clone_size: .
d_call: .
j_call: TRBJ1-5
v_call: TRBV6-2/TRBV6-3
cdr3_aa: CASSHEQAGFEKFRPQHF
cdr3_nt: TGTGCCAGCAGTCACGAGCAGGCAGGTTTTGAGAAGTTCAGGCCCCAGCATTTT

clone_size: .
d_call: TRBD2
j_call: TRBJ2-1
v_call: TRBV4-1
cdr3_aa: CASSQGAGGLYNEQFF
cdr3_nt: TGCGCCAGCAGCCAAGGAGCGGGGGGGCTGTACAATGAGCAGTTCTTC

clone_size: .
d_call: TRBD1
j_call: TRBJ1-2
v_call: TRBV27
cdr3_aa: CASSSSGGNYGYTF
cdr3_nt: TGTGCCAGCAGTTCCTCAGGGGGCAACTATGGCTACACCTTC

clone_size: .
d_call: .
j_call: TRBJ2-5
v_call: TRBV3-1/TRBV3-2
cdr3_aa: CASSQAGGSETQYF
cdr3_nt: TGTGCCAGCAGCCAAGCAGGGGGGTCAGAGACCCAGTACTTC

clone_size: .
d_call: TRBD2
j_call: TRBJ2-5
v_call: TRBV3-1/TRBV3-2
cdr3_aa: CASSHYSSTSGGQETQYF
cdr3_nt: TGTGCCAGCAGCCATTATAGTAGCACTAGCGGGGGACAAGAGACCCAGTACTTC

clone_size: .
d_call: .
j_call: TRBJ2-3
v_call: TRBV5-4
cdr3_aa: CASREELGTDTQYF
cdr3_nt: TGTGCCAGCAGGGAGGAGCTGGGCACAGATACGCAGTATTTT

clone_size: .
d_call: TRBD1
j_call: TRBJ1-5
v_call: TRBV7-8
cdr3_aa: CASSPQTGGRFWGGLGEDGQPQHF
cdr3_nt: TGTGCCAGCAGCCCCCAGACAGGGGGAAGGTTTTGGGGGGGCTTGGGTGAGGACGGGCAGCCCCAGCATTTT

clone_size: .
d_call: TRBD1
j_call: TRBJ2-1
v_call: TRBV5-1
cdr3_aa: CASSPGDRVYNEQFF
cdr3_nt: TGCGCCAGCAGCCCCGGGGACAGGGTCTACAATGAGCAGTTCTTC

clone_size: .
d_call: .
j_call: TRBJ1-2
v_call: TRBV5-8
cdr3_aa: CASSFLTAANYGYTF
cdr3_nt: TGTGCCAGCAGCTTCTTGACAGCAGCTAACTATGGCTACACCTTC